Following are 30 T cell receptor beta chains from one sample sequenced in a study of T cells after yellow fever vaccination. TCRdb recomputed calls from the 5' RACE reads with MiXCR, one row per CDR3 protein. The sample holds around 30,000 distinct CDR3 sequences, more than 6.5% seen once. This specimen was PBMCs, either bulk or a sorted T-cell subset (CD4+, CD8+, memory, or dextramer-sorted; not recorded which), taken on the day of the first yellow fever vaccination. The receptors derive from a man younger than 30 who received the YFV17D yellow fever vaccine.

The sample holds many counts of this clonotype. This rearrangement joins TRBV5-1 to TRBJ2-3, with D tentatively TRBD1 (6 bases). Deletions cut 2 bases from V and 2 bases from J, with 9 bases between. Germline CDR1 is SGHRS and CDR2 is YFSETQ. This CDR3 region has 14 residues. The CDR3 spells CASSLEGDTDTQYF. DNA for the CDR3: TGCGCCAGCAGCTTAGAGGGGGACACAGATACGCAGTATTTT.

This clonotype was counted ten times or more. J is TRBJ1-5 and V is TRBV11-2; D might be TRBD1 (6 bases). Germline values: CDR1 SGHAT, CDR2 FQNNGV. This CDR3 spans 15 amino acids. The V and J ends lost 5 bases and 0 bases respectively, with 11 bases between them. The CDR3 sequence is CASSGTGYSNQPQHF. Written as DNA, the CDR3 is TGTGCCAGCAGCGGCACAGGGTATAGCAATCAGCCCCAGCATTTT.

This clonotype turned up a few times. The V call is TRBV6-5, the J call TRBJ1-2; D unresolved. The length of the CDR3 is 14 residues. Germline-derived CDR1 and CDR2 are MNHEY and SVGAGI. Trimming shortened V by 4 bases and J by 5 bases, and 14 bases separated the two germline ends. The CDR3 protein is CASSSLTQWYGYTF. Here the CDR3 DNA reads TGTGCCAGCAGTTCCCTCACTCAGTGGTATGGCTACACCTTC.

The sample holds many counts of this clonotype. The chain employs TRBV7-2 and TRBJ2-5; D possibly corresponds to TRBD1 (6 bases). Between the trimmed V and J ends, which lost 5 bases and 7 bases, there was a span of 20 bases. This CDR3 has 15 residues. Germline V lookup: CDR1 SGHTA, CDR2 FQGNSA. The CDR3: CASSTSGTSGGTQYF. CDR3 bases: TGTGCCAGCAGCACCTCCGGGACATCTGGGGGGACCCAGTACTTC.

This chain links TRBV5-5 with TRBJ1-1, with D hard to call. There are 15 residues in the CDR3. The germline V gene has CDR1 SGHKS and CDR2 YYEKEE (reference sequence). Trimming pared 9 bases from V and 4 bases from J, leaving 22 bases between. CDR3 DNA sequence: TGTGCCATCGGCCCTGGGCTCCCGGGTGGCACTGAAGCTTTCTTT. This translates into CAIGPGLPGGTEAFF.

On this clonotype: This may come from a read error, since a much larger clone is one base off. This chain links TRBV7-2 with TRBJ1-4; D may be TRBD1 (6 bases). Trimming left V 5 bases short and J 7 bases short, with 17 bases between. The CDR3 has 15 residues. Per germline, CDR1 SGHTA and CDR2 FQGNSA. CDR3 DNA: TGTGCCAGCAGCGAACGGGGGGGCAGGACTGAAAAACTGTTTTTT. Protein product: CASSERGGRTEKLFF.

This clonotype has just a few counts. V is TRBV6-8 and J is TRBJ1-1, with a weak D call TRBD1 (6 bases). The CDR3 has 17 residues. CDR1 is MNHGY, CDR2 SAAAGT, per germline. V was pared by 2 bases and J by 3 bases, with 19 bases between. CDR3 protein: CASSYLFVGGGDTEAFF. CDR3 nucleotides: TGTGCCAGCAGTTACCTTTTCGTGGGGGGCGGCGACACTGAAGCTTTCTTT.

This clonotype was detected many times. V and J are TRBV20-1 and TRBJ2-1, with 11 bases fitting TRBD1. Looked up from germline, CDR1 is DFQATT and CDR2 is SNEGSKA (reference sequence). The CDR3 is 15 residues long. After removal of 6 bases from V and 10 bases from J, the junction contained 14 bases not matched to a gene. CDR3 protein: CSATYPGQGVEEQFF. DNA for the CDR3: TGCAGTGCCACCTACCCGGGACAGGGGGTAGAGGAGCAGTTCTTC.

This clonotype was seen at least ten times. The CDR3 nucleotides read TGTGCCAGCTCACCCGGGACGGGGTACTATGGCTACACCTTC. It specifies CASSPGTGYYGYTF. This chain links TRBV18 with TRBJ1-2; a weak D match, TRBD1 (5 bases). Per germline, CDR1 KGHSH and CDR2 LQKENI. The ends were cut back, 3 bases at V and 3 bases at J, with 11 bases in the middle. This CDR3 region has 14 residues. The variable domain in full, with the rest retrieved from reference TRBV18 and TRBJ1-2, is NAGVMQNPRHLVRRRGQEARLRCSPMKGHSHVYWYRQLPEEGLKFMVYLQKENIIDESGMPKERFSAEFPKEGPSILRIQQVVRGDSAAYFCASSPGTGYYGYTFGSGTRLTVV.

The sample holds a few counts of this clonotype. This rearrangement joins TRBV7-9 to TRBJ1-6; tentatively, D is TRBD1 (6 bases). CDR1 and CDR2 (germline): SEHNR, FQNEAQ (reference sequence). Deletions cut 5 bases from V and 9 bases from J, with 17 bases between. The length of the CDR3 is 15 residues. The CDR3 DNA sequence: TGTGCCAGCAGCATATTCGGGGGGCTAGGTTCACCCCTCCACTTT. Its protein product is CASSIFGGLGSPLHF.

This rearrangement joins TRBV20-1 to TRBJ2-5, with 8 bases aligning to TRBD2. Per the germline V gene, CDR1 is DFQATT and CDR2 is SNEGSKA (reference sequence). J lost 4 bases, V lost 3 bases, and 10 bases had no gene match. This CDR3 region has 15 residues. CDR3 coding DNA: TGCAGTGCTAGGCCCTGGCGGGGGGCTGGAGAGACCCAGTACTTC. It encodes CSARPWRGAGETQYF.

This clonotype was recorded many times. The chain carries TRBV5-1 and TRBJ2-1, with 13 bases aligning to TRBD2. V shed 2 bases and J 15 bases; nucleotides not matched to a gene: 5. Germline V gives CDR1 SGHRS, CDR2 YFSETQ. The CDR3 consists of 13 residues. In DNA, the CDR3 is TGCGCCAGCAGCTTTGGACTAGCGGGGGCTCCGTTCTTC. It is translated as CASSFGLAGAPFF.

This clonotype was observed a few times. The rearrangement uses TRBV9 and TRBJ1-1; D unresolved. Looked up from germline, CDR1 is SGDLS and CDR2 is YYNGEE. V lost 10 bases to trimming and J lost 1 base, with 8 bases between them. The CDR3 is 11 amino acids. The CDR3 loop reads CALPRNTEAFF. DNA of the CDR3: TGTGCCCTACCCAGGAACACTGAAGCTTTCTTT.

The V call is TRBV12-3 or TRBV12-4, the J call TRBJ2-3; 7 bases fit TRBD2. Losses at the gene ends were 5 bases for V and 0 bases for J; bases not matched to a gene: 11. The CDR3 is 17 residues long. CDR3 in DNA: TGTGCCAGCAGTCCGCCCAAAGCGGGGCTTAGCACAGATACGCAGTATTTT. It specifies CASSPPKAGLSTDTQYF.

About this clonotype itself: A much larger clone sits a single nucleotide away, making a read error possible. The chain recombines TRBV5-4 with TRBJ2-3, with D perhaps matching TRBD2 (5 bases). CDR1 is SGHNT and CDR2 is YYREEE in the germline V gene (reference sequence). Trimming took off 5 bases at V and 2 bases at J, with 12 bases between the two ends. There are 14 residues in the CDR3. CDR3 sequence: CASRAEGDTDTQYF. CDR3 bases: TGTGCCAGCAGGGCAGAGGGTGACACAGATACGCAGTATTTT.

This clonotype was recorded at least ten times. The gene calls are TRBV2 and TRBJ2-3; D not resolved. The CDR3 extends over 12 amino acids. Germline CDR1 and CDR2: SNHLY and FYNNEI. Trimming removed 6 bases from V and 2 bases from J, with 6 bases in between. The CDR3 DNA sequence: TGTGCCAGCAGGAAACTCACAGATACGCAGTATTTT. Amino acids: CASRKLTDTQYF. Full variable domain (rest looked up from reference TRBV2 and TRBJ2-3): EPEVTQTPSHQVTQMGQEVILRCVPISNHLYFYWYRQILGQKVEFLVSFYNNEISEKSEIFDDQFSVERPDGSNFTLKIRSTKLEDSAMYFCASRKLTDTQYFGPGTRLTVL.

This clonotype was detected ten times or more. The chain combines TRBV20-1 with TRBJ1-5, with D possibly being TRBD1 (5 bases). Germline CDR1 is DFQATT and CDR2 is SNEGSKA (reference sequence). This CDR3 comprises 15 residues. Trimming removed 3 bases at V and 3 bases at J, with 15 bases between. Here the CDR3 DNA reads TGCAGTGCTAGTGGGGCAGGGATGTACAATCAGCCCCAGCATTTT. Its translation: CSASGAGMYNQPQHF.

In its sample, this clonotype was seen many times. The gene calls are TRBV6-5 and TRBJ1-6; TRBD1 matches at 9 bases. The CDR3 is 14 residues long. The ends lost 6 bases at V and 10 bases at J; junction bases unmatched: 7. Germline values: CDR1 MNHEY, CDR2 SVGAGI. The CDR3 coding sequence is TGTGCCAGCAGAAGAACAGGGGGCTACTCACCCCTCCACTTT. This codes for CASRRTGGYSPLHF.

This clonotype was observed many times. The chain recombines TRBV7-6 with TRBJ2-7, with TRBD2 matching over 8 bases. CDR3 length: 15 residues. The V segment lost 5 bases and the J segment 1 base; nucleotides outside the gene matches: 7. CDR1 is SGHVS, CDR2 FNYEAQ, per germline. The CDR3 bases are TGTGCCAGCAGCGCCACTAGCGGAGGGTCCTACGAGCAGTACTTC. It codes for CASSATSGGSYEQYF.

This clonotype has at least ten counts. The chain has TRBV5-1 and TRBJ2-5; D remains unclear. The V gene lost 4 bases and the J gene lost 6 bases, with 19 bases spanning the gap. The CDR3 totals 15 residues. CDR1 is SGHRS and CDR2 is YFSETQ in the germline V gene. The CDR3 is CASSLTDGFAQTQYF. CDR3 bases: TGCGCCAGCAGCCTTACGGACGGATTCGCCCAGACCCAGTACTTC.

In its sample, this clonotype was seen a few times. This chain connects TRBV30 to TRBJ1-1; no reliable D call. Germline V gene data show CDR1 as GTSNPN and CDR2 as SVGIG (reference sequence). Trimming removed 3 bases from V and 1 base from J, with 12 bases in between. CDR3 size: 14 residues. The CDR3 DNA sequence: TGTGCCTGGAGCCCCCTTACACCGAACACTGAAGCTTTCTTT. This gives the protein CAWSPLTPNTEAFF.

With respect to this clonotype: A read error may explain this, as a much larger clone is one base away. This chain links TRBV28 with TRBJ2-4, with D tentatively TRBD2 (5 bases). Germline assignment: CDR1 MDHEN and CDR2 SYDVKM. The CDR3 sequence is 15 residues long. CDR3 region: CASSFNRLAKNNQYF. The CDR3 DNA is TGTGCCAGCAGTTTTAACCGTCTAGCCAAAAACAATCAGTACTTC.

The table lists this clonotype with many counts. The chain uses TRBV5-6 and TRBJ2-5, with D possibly matching TRBD1 (5 bases). Germline V gives CDR1 SGHDT, CDR2 YYEEEE. Deletions cut 2 bases from V and 3 bases from J, with 14 bases between. This CDR3 is built from 15 residues. The CDR3 region is CASSFLGKTEETQYF. CDR3 bases: TGTGCCAGCAGCTTCCTAGGGAAGACAGAAGAGACCCAGTACTTC.

This clonotype occurred many times. J is TRBJ2-5 and V is TRBV7-2, with D tentatively TRBD1 (5 bases). This CDR3 spans 16 amino acids. V lost 2 bases and J lost 1, with 14 bases in between. Germline assignment: CDR1 SGHTA and CDR2 FQGNSA. The CDR3 region is CASSLRQGYSQETQYF. The CDR3 coding sequence is TGTGCCAGCAGCTTAAGGCAGGGATATTCCCAAGAGACCCAGTACTTC. The whole variable domain, filled in from reference TRBV7-2 and TRBJ2-5, reads GAGVSQSPSNKVTEKGKDVELRCDPISGHTALYWYRQSLGQGLEFLIYFQGNSAPDKSGLPSDRFSAERTGGSVSTLTIQRTQQEDSAVYLCASSLRQGYSQETQYFGPGTRLLVL.

This clonotype was counted ten times or more. The chain couples TRBV12-3 or TRBV12-4 to TRBJ1-1; unclear D gene. The CDR3 sequence is 12 residues long. V shed 5 bases and J shed 0 bases, with 4 bases lying between them. The CDR3 region has the DNA TGTGCCAGCAGTAAAGTGAACACTGAAGCTTTCTTT. It translates to CASSKVNTEAFF.

This clonotype was observed many times. The rearrangement links TRBV9 to TRBJ2-1; D call uncertain. The germline CDR1 and CDR2 sequences are SGDLS and YYNGEE. The CDR3 runs 15 residues. The V and J ends lost 0 bases and 0 bases respectively, with 7 bases between them. The DNA for the CDR3 is TGTGCCAGCAGCGTAGGGGCGAGCTCCTACAATGAGCAGTTCTTC. Protein sequence: CASSVGASSYNEQFF.

This clonotype was counted many times. This chain uses TRBV7-9 with TRBJ2-1; 12 positions match TRBD2. Trimming at V came to 4 bases and at J to 0 bases, leaving 4 bases not matched to a gene. The V gene's germline CDR1 is SEHNR and CDR2 FQNEAQ (reference sequence). The CDR3 is made up of 17 amino acids. The CDR3, as DNA: TGTGCCAGCAGCTCCGGACTAGCGGGGCTCTCCTACAATGAGCAGTTCTTC. Protein: CASSSGLAGLSYNEQFF.

This clonotype was observed many times. The chain has TRBV5-1 and TRBJ2-1; D uncertain. V was pared by 4 bases and J by 3 bases, with 14 bases between. The CDR3 length is 15 residues. CDR1 SGHRS and CDR2 YFSETQ come from the germline V gene. The CDR3 sequence is CASSPAVSDYNEQFF. The DNA for the CDR3 is TGCGCCAGCAGCCCCGCCGTTTCGGACTACAATGAGCAGTTCTTC. The full variable domain, its missing parts supplied by reference TRBV5-1 and TRBJ2-1, is KAGVTQTPRYLIKTRGQQVTLSCSPISGHRSVSWYQQTPGQGLQFLFEYFSETQRNKGNFPGRFSGRQFSNSRSEMNVSTLELGDSALYLCASSPAVSDYNEQFFGPGTRLTVL.

In this sample, this clonotype turned up a few times. The chain links TRBV27 to TRBJ2-1, with D perhaps given as TRBD1 or TRBD2 (6 bases each). Trimming pared 0 bases from V and 4 bases from J, leaving 22 bases between. Germline assignment: CDR1 MNHEY and CDR2 SMNVEV (reference sequence). CDR3 length equals 19 residues. The CDR3 protein is CASSLSPWRGAGRYNEQFF. For the CDR3, the DNA is TGTGCCAGCAGTTTATCGCCCTGGAGGGGGGCGGGCAGGTACAATGAGCAGTTCTTC.

This clonotype was seen repeatedly, ten times or more. The chain joins TRBV6-5 to TRBJ1-5; 10 nucleotides line up with TRBD1. The CDR3 totals 15 residues. With 4 bases clipped from V and 6 bases from J, the junction kept 6 bases outside the gene matches. Germline assignment: CDR1 MNHEY and CDR2 SVGAGI. CDR3 nucleotide sequence: TGTGCCAGCAGTTCCAGGACAGGGGGAGGTCAGCCCCAGCATTTT. It is translated as CASSSRTGGGQPQHF.